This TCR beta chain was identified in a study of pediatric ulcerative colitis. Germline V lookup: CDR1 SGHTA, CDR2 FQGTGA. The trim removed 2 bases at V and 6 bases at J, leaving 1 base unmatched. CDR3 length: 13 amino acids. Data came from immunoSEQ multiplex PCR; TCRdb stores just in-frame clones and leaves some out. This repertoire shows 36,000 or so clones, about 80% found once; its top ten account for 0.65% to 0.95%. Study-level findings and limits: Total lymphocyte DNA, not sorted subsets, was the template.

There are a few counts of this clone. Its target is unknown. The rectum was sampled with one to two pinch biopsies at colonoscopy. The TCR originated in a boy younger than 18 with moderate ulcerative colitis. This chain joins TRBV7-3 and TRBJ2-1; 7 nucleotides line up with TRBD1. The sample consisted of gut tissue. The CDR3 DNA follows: TGTGCCAGCAGCTTACCAGGGGGCAATGAGCAGTTCTTC. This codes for CASSLPGGNEQFF.